Shown below are 26 T cell receptor beta chains from a single sample sequenced in a study of blood T cell repertoires in COVID-19. Produced via immunoSEQ multiplex PCR; TCRdb's table is partial and in-frame only. The sample holds roughly 250,000 clones; 85% to 90% are singletons and the top ten take 3% to 4.5%. The sample was peripheral blood. These receptors came from a woman aged 40 to 50 with acute or convalescent COVID-19.

The V and J genes are TRBV4-1 and TRBJ1-1; 7 nucleotides line up with TRBD1. CDR1 is MGHRA and CDR2 is YSYEKL in the germline V gene. V dropped 0 bases and J dropped 5; count of bases not matched to a gene: 6. This CDR3 contains 15 residues. For the CDR3, the DNA is TGCGCCAGCAGCCAAGATCCGGGCAGGGGGACTGAAGCTTTCTTT. Translation gives CASSQDPGRGTEAFF.

This chain uses TRBV30 with TRBJ1-6; D perhaps matches TRBD1 (6 bases). Germline-derived CDR1 and CDR2 are GTSNPN and SVGIG (reference sequence). This CDR3 comprises 13 residues. The V and J ends lost 4 bases and 7 bases respectively, with 11 bases between them. The CDR3: CAWTPGDNSPLHF. In nucleotides, the CDR3 is TGTGCCTGGACACCAGGGGACAATTCACCCCTCCACTTT.

The rearrangement joins TRBV11-2 to TRBJ2-3; no clear D gene. Germline loops: CDR1 SGHAT, CDR2 FQNNGV. V dropped 1 base and J dropped 7 bases, with 18 bases sitting between them. The CDR3 is made up of 16 amino acids. The CDR3: CASSLVAAPPLNTQYF. CDR3 nucleotides: TGTGCCAGCAGCTTAGTAGCCGCCCCCCCACTAAATACGCAGTATTTT.

This clone has a single count. The V gene is TRBV12-3 or TRBV12-4, the J gene TRBJ1-4; TRBD1 aligns across 7 bases. The CDR3 is 13 amino acids. The trim removed 8 bases at V and 3 bases at J, leaving 3 bases unmatched. DNA of the CDR3: TGTGCCAGCGAGGACAGGTCTAATGAAAAACTGTTTTTT. Encoded protein: CASEDRSNEKLFF.

Regarding this clone: One end of the junction varies from germline; a read error may be responsible. The chain joins TRBV6-5 to TRBJ2-1; D is possibly TRBD1 (5 bases). The CDR3 loop spans 16 amino acids. The germline gives CDR1 MNHEY, CDR2 SVGAGI. The CDR3 DNA follows: TGTGCCAGCAGTCACTCGACAATCCAGGGATACAATGAGCAGTTCTTC. Translation gives CASSHSTIQGYNEQFF.

The DNA of the CDR3 is TGTGCCAGCAGAGTTGGTAATCGGGGGGCGCAGTATTTT. Amino acids: CASRVGNRGAQYF. The V call is TRBV12-3 or TRBV12-4, the J call TRBJ2-3; 7 bases are a match to TRBD2. CDR3 length: 13 amino acids. V shed 6 bases and J 10 bases; nucleotides not matched to a gene: 10.

The chain combines TRBV30 with TRBJ1-1; 9 bases agree with TRBD1. In germline, CDR1 is GTSNPN, CDR2 SVGIG (reference sequence). The CDR3 length is 15 residues. The V and J ends lost 2 bases and 4 bases, in that order; junction bases with no gene match: 8. The CDR3 here is CAWSTRDRVATEAFF. CDR3 DNA: TGTGCCTGGAGTACCCGGGACAGGGTAGCCACTGAAGCTTTCTTT.

The gene calls are TRBV10-1 and TRBJ2-7; TRBD1 matches 9 bases. The CDR3 covers 18 residues. With 2 bases clipped from V and 3 bases from J, the junction kept 14 bases outside the gene matches. CDR1 is WNHNN and CDR2 is SYGVQD in the germline V gene (reference sequence). DNA of the CDR3: TGCGCCAGCAGTGAGGTTGGGAGGGGGACAGGGATCTTCTACGAGCAGTACGTC. It codes for CASSEVGRGTGIFYEQYV.

The genes are TRBV6-1 and TRBJ2-5; a possible D gene is TRBD2 (5 bases). The V end lost 3 bases, the J end lost 6 bases, and 17 bases lay between the germline ends. Looked up from germline, CDR1 is MNHNS and CDR2 is SASEGT. This CDR3 has 15 amino acids. The CDR3 sequence: CASSDPGGSMKTQYF. DNA of the CDR3: TGTGCCAGCAGTGACCCGGGTGGGAGTATGAAGACCCAGTACTTC.

The chain recombines TRBV2 with TRBJ1-1, with D perhaps TRBD1 (5 bases). CDR1 SNHLY and CDR2 FYNNEI come from the germline V gene. Trimming cost V 6 bases and J 3 bases, with 26 bases left between them. This CDR3 contains 18 residues. CDR3 bases: TGTGCCAGCAGCATCCCCGAAGGGACTATCCCTTGGGACACTGAAGCTTTCTTT. It yields the protein CASSIPEGTIPWDTEAFF.

The table lists this clone with a count of one. The V gene is TRBV9, the J gene TRBJ2-3; 11 nucleotides line up with TRBD2. The CDR3 consists of 14 residues. Trimming cost V 0 bases and J 9 bases; bases outside gene matches: 3. Germline V gene sequence: CDR1 SGDLS, CDR2 YYNGEE. CDR3: CASSVGLAGSTQYF. CDR3 nucleotide sequence: TGTGCCAGCAGCGTAGGACTAGCGGGGTCCACGCAGTATTTT.

This clone was recorded a few times. The rearrangement uses TRBV11-2 and TRBJ1-3, with a weak D call TRBD1 (5 bases). This CDR3 has 13 residues. Trimming pared 5 bases from V and 9 bases from J, leaving 14 bases between. In germline, CDR1 is SGHAT, CDR2 FQNNGV. CDR3 in amino acids: CASSPTGGTTIYF. DNA of the CDR3: TGTGCCAGCAGCCCGACCGGGGGGACCACCATATATTTT.

Remarks on this clone: Germline is not matched at one junction end, which may reflect a read error. The rearrangement uses TRBV9 and TRBJ2-2; 10 nucleotides match TRBD2. Germline V CDR1 and CDR2: SGDLS, YYNGEE. This CDR3 region has 17 residues. As DNA, the CDR3 is TGTGCCAGCAGCGTAGGTAGCGGGGGGCCGAATACCGGGGAGCTGTTTTTT. It is translated as CASSVGSGGPNTGELFF.

The chain carries TRBV5-4 and TRBJ2-5; D might be TRBD2 (6 bases). The V end lost 5 bases, the J end lost 2 bases, and 19 bases lay between the germline ends. In germline, CDR1 is SGHNT, CDR2 YYREEE (reference sequence). The CDR3 contains 16 residues. This CDR3 reads CASSFGGQRWQETQYF. DNA of the CDR3: TGTGCCAGCAGTTTCGGAGGGCAGAGGTGGCAAGAGACCCAGTACTTC.

The chain joins TRBV5-1 to TRBJ1-2; 8 bases align to TRBD1. V shed 3 bases, J shed 4 bases, and the junction held 8 bases outside the gene matches. The CDR3 covers 15 residues. Germline V gene lookup returns CDR1 SGHRS and CDR2 YFSETQ. Here the CDR3 DNA reads TGCGCCAGCAGCTCGGGACAGGAGAGCATCTATGGCTACACCTTC. Translated, it gives CASSSGQESIYGYTF.

The chain has TRBV27 and TRBJ1-2; tentatively, D is TRBD1 (6 bases). This CDR3 has 12 residues. Between the trimmed V and J ends, which lost 6 bases and 3 bases, there was a span of 8 bases. CDR1 and CDR2 from the germline V gene are MNHEY and SMNVEV (reference sequence). For the CDR3, the DNA is TGTGCCAGCAGGTCAGGGGACTATGGCTACACCTTC. Translated: CASRSGDYGYTF.

The chain uses TRBV13 and TRBJ1-1; 10 bases map to TRBD1. The germline V gene encodes CDR1 PRHDT and CDR2 FYEKMQ (reference sequence). V trimming: 6 bases; J trimming: 7 bases; junction bases outside the gene matches: 11. The CDR3 has 15 residues. The CDR3 coding sequence is TGTGCCAGCAGAGAATTCGGACAGGGGGGGATTGAAGCTTTCTTT. As protein: CASREFGQGGIEAFF.

The chain has TRBV7-8 and TRBJ1-2; D call uncertain. CDR3 length: 13 residues. Germline values: CDR1 SGHVS, CDR2 FQNEAQ. The V gene lost 7 bases and the J gene lost 6 bases, with 15 bases spanning the gap. This CDR3 is CASTPRGLDGYTF. The CDR3 coding sequence is TGTGCCAGCACCCCGAGAGGGTTGGATGGCTACACCTTC.

The chain couples TRBV6-5 to TRBJ1-2; 8 positions agree with TRBD1. The CDR3 length is 13 residues. Germline values: CDR1 MNHEY, CDR2 SVGAGI. The trim removed 10 bases at V and 3 bases at J, leaving 7 bases unmatched. The CDR3, as DNA: TGTGCCATTCCGACAGGGGTAGACTATGGCTACACCTTC. It translates to CAIPTGVDYGYTF.

This chain uses TRBV5-1 with TRBJ1-2, with TRBD1 identical over 7 bases. CDR3 length equals 16 residues. Unmatched junction bases numbered 15, after V lost 4 bases and J lost 6 bases. Germline V gene lookup returns CDR1 SGHRS and CDR2 YFSETQ. CDR3: CASSPIHTGTDHGYTF. As DNA, the CDR3 is TGCGCCAGCAGCCCGATACATACTGGGACAGACCATGGCTACACCTTC.

The chain has TRBV6-5 and TRBJ1-2; the D is unclear. CDR3 length: 10 amino acids. CDR1 MNHEY and CDR2 SVGAGI come from the germline V gene. Deletions cut 5 bases from V and 7 bases from J, with 5 bases between. The DNA of the CDR3 is TGTGCCAGCAGTCGGGGTGGCTACACCTTC. Its translation is CASSRGGYTF.

The V gene is TRBV19, the J gene TRBJ1-2, with D possibly being TRBD1 (5 bases). In germline, CDR1 is LNHDA, CDR2 SQIVND (reference sequence). Trimming stripped 3 bases from V and 6 bases from J, with 17 bases between. This CDR3 has 15 residues. DNA for the CDR3: TGTGCCAGTAGTATTTGGAATTTTGGGACTGATGGCTACACCTTC. As protein: CASSIWNFGTDGYTF.

V usage is TRBV30 and J usage is TRBJ2-3; a weak D match, TRBD2 (6 bases). The CDR3 is 14 amino acids. Per germline, CDR1 GTSNPN and CDR2 SVGIG (reference sequence). The V gene lost 4 bases and the J gene lost 0 bases, with 11 bases spanning the gap. Here the CDR3 reads CAWTPGASTDTQYF. CDR3 coding DNA: TGTGCCTGGACCCCGGGAGCTAGCACAGATACGCAGTATTTT.

The chain carries TRBV2 and TRBJ1-1, with no clear D. The germline CDR1 and CDR2 sequences are SNHLY and FYNNEI. The CDR3 runs to 13 residues. Trimming cost V 5 bases and J 0 bases, with 7 bases left between them. Here the CDR3 reads CASSLQLNTEAFF. In DNA form, the CDR3 reads TGTGCCAGCAGTCTACAGCTGAACACTGAAGCTTTCTTT.

This chain joins TRBV10-3 and TRBJ1-1, with a possible D match to TRBD1 (6 bases). Trimming took off 6 bases at V and 10 bases at J, with 15 bases between the two ends. The CDR3 runs 12 residues. Germline-derived CDR1 and CDR2 are ENHRY and SYGVKD. The CDR3, as DNA: TGTGCCATCAGATCTCCGGGACACCGAGCTTTCTTT. Its protein product is CAIRSPGHRAFF.

Only a few counts were recorded for this clone. CDR3 coding DNA: TGTGCCAGCAGTGACTCCGCAGGGGGCGCGGGTGGCTACACCTTC. Translating gives CASSDSAGGAGGYTF. V gene TRBV6-4 combines with J gene TRBJ1-2, with 8 positions matching TRBD1. Germline CDR1 is MRHNA and CDR2 is SNTAGT. The V segment lost 0 bases and the J segment 7 bases; nucleotides outside the gene matches: 7. The CDR3 length is 15 residues.